Detailed here is one TCR beta chain. The sample is drawn from a study of T cell changes during pregnancy in multiple sclerosis. Germline V lookup: CDR1 LNHDA, CDR2 SQIVND (reference sequence). There are 15 residues in the CDR3. V trimming: 7 bases; J trimming: 4 bases; junction bases outside the gene matches: 12. The protocol was immunoSEQ multiplex PCR, while the TCRdb copy is restricted to in-frame clones and leaves out a portion. The sample has roughly 50,000 clones, 75% to 90% seen once. The TCR was taken from a female donor with multiple sclerosis, enrolled in a pregnancy study. This chain links TRBV19 with TRBJ2-7, with TRBD1 identical over 8 bases. The sample here was CD8+ T cells from peripheral blood mononuclear cells, taken in the second trimester of pregnancy. The CDR3 nucleotides read TGTGCCAGTACCTTTGGACAGGGCGGCGGGTACGAGCAGTACTTC. It is translated as CASTFGQGGGYEQYF.